One T cell receptor beta chain is described in this entry. This sample is drawn from a study of identical twins. Germline CDR1 MNHNS, CDR2 SASEGT. The V end was cut by 5 bases, the J end by 6 bases, with 17 bases between. The CDR3 contains 15 residues. TCRdb reprocessed the 5' RACE reads via MiXCR and lists one record per CDR3 protein. The table has fewer than 550,000 distinct CDR3 sequences, over 12% seen once. The same data also went into a second study, on yellow fever vaccine responses in identical twins.

The genes are TRBV6-1 and TRBJ1-5; weak D call: TRBD1 (6 bases). This receptor was identified in a woman between 18 and 29 years old in good health. Sequencing input: CD4+ T cells sorted from blood. The CDR3: CASSTQQQGGQPQHF. CDR3 DNA sequence: TGTGCCAGCAGTACGCAACAACAGGGAGGTCAGCCCCAGCATTTT.